The T cell receptor (beta chain) under discussion was sequenced for a study of T cells after posttransplantation cyclophosphamide. This clone appeared a single time. Antigen specificity is unknown. Study-level points and caveats: Donor-recipient repertoire similarity was low at 1-2 months, rising over year one. Skin or GI-infiltrating T cells shared few TRB sequences with blood.

Only in-frame clones appear in the TCRdb table, and some are missing; sequencing was by immunoSEQ multiplex PCR. The data hold about 66,000 clones, with 85% to 95% observed a single time. Sequenced sample: PBMCs. The sequence was collected from a woman in her twenties or thirties in good health and a related stem cell transplant donor.

CDR3 coding DNA: TGTGCCAGCAGTTTGGCGGTCGGGGGATCCTACGAGCAGTACTTC. It is translated as CASSLAVGGSYEQYF. The V call is TRBV27, the J call TRBJ2-7; weak D call: TRBD2 (6 bases). The CDR3 is 15 residues long. The V gene's germline CDR1 is MNHEY and CDR2 SMNVEV (reference sequence). Trimming removed 3 bases from V and 1 base from J, with 13 bases in between.